This T cell receptor (beta chain) comes out of a study of response to subunit inactivated influenza vaccine. Study-level findings and limits: Few additional T cells are recruited per seasonal influenza vaccination, authors suggested.

In its sample, this clonotype was seen many times. The antigen is unknown. TCRdb re-derived calls from the RT-PCR reads in MiXCR, one entry per CDR3 protein. Here the sample spans hundreds of thousands of distinct CDR3 sequences, 10% to 15% being singletons. V lost 4 bases and J lost 0, with 10 bases in between. The CDR3 sequence is 14 residues long. Germline V gives CDR1 SGHRS, CDR2 YFSETQ. The chain uses TRBV5-1 and TRBJ2-5, with D perhaps TRBD1 (6 bases). The specimen comprised PBMCs from blood, sampled roughly 46 days after vaccination. The clonotype originates from a man aged 50 or older who received an inactivated influenza vaccine. CDR3 nucleotide sequence: TGCGCCAGCAGCGTCGGGACAAACCAAGAGACCCAGTACTTC. Residues: CASSVGTNQETQYF.